The next 15 T cell receptor beta chains were all read from a single sample in a study of beta chain features in type 1 diabetes. Broader study findings: Type 1 diabetes patients had moderately but significantly shorter TCRB CDR3s in all four CD4+ subsets.

Antigen specificity for these receptors is unknown. Sequencing targeted expressed TCRB transcripts, as all isolated RNA had been reverse transcribed. The assay was immunoSEQ multiplex PCR, and TCRdb's table has in-frame clones only and misses some. This sample carries about 260,000 clones, roughly 21% of them seen once, and the ten largest clones take more than 0.025%. Sample: naive CD4+ T cells from blood. All receptors come from a woman aged 40 to 49 with type 1 diabetes.

The chain has TRBV5-6 and TRBJ1-2; weak D call: TRBD1 (5 bases). There are 14 residues in the CDR3. V gave up 0 bases and J gave up 4 bases, with 10 bases separating them. Germline CDR1 SGHDT, CDR2 YYEEEE. The CDR3 DNA sequence: TGTGCCAGCAGCTTGGAGACAGCAAGCTATGGCTACACCTTC. This sequence encodes CASSLETASYGYTF.

The chain uses TRBV5-1 and TRBJ1-2, with D perhaps TRBD1 (5 bases). The CDR3 runs to 14 residues. Germline loops: CDR1 SGHRS, CDR2 YFSETQ. V lost 0 bases, J lost 6 bases, and 12 bases lay in between. This CDR3 reads CASSLDAGLDGYTF. As DNA, the CDR3 is TGCGCCAGCAGCTTGGATGCAGGGTTGGATGGCTACACCTTC. Drawing the rest from reference TRBV5-1 and TRBJ1-2, the complete variable domain is KAGVTQTPRYLIKTRGQQVTLSCSPISGHRSVSWYQQTPGQGLQFLFEYFSETQRNKGNFPGRFSGRQFSNSRSEMNVSTLELGDSALYLCASSLDAGLDGYTFGSGTRLTVV.

Only a few counts were recorded for this clone. The CDR3 reads CASSSRTSGRRHEQFF. As DNA, the CDR3 is TGTGCCAGCAGCTCCCGGACTAGCGGCCGACGACATGAGCAGTTCTTC. The J gene is TRBJ2-1, the V gene TRBV7-2, with 10 nucleotides matching TRBD2. V lost 4 bases and J lost 8; bases outside the gene matches: 11. The CDR3 is made up of 16 amino acids. From germline, CDR1 is SGHTA and CDR2 FQGNSA.

This clone showed up just a few times. This chain joins TRBV28 and TRBJ2-1, with D uncertain. The V and J ends lost 6 bases and 0 bases respectively, with 6 bases between them. Germline CDR1 reads MDHEN; CDR2 reads SYDVKM. The CDR3 loop spans 13 amino acids. CDR3 residues: CASSFSSYNEQFF. The CDR3 DNA reads as TGTGCCAGCAGCTTCTCCTCCTACAATGAGCAGTTCTTC. Drawing the rest from reference TRBV28 and TRBJ2-1, the complete variable domain is DVKVTQSSRYLVKRTGEKVFLECVQDMDHENMFWYRQDPGLGLRLIYFSYDVKMKEKGDIPEGYSVSREKKERFSLILESASTNQTSMYLCASSFSSYNEQFFGPGTRLTVL.

This clone was counted only a few times. The DNA for the CDR3 is TGTGCCAGCAGCTTAGACCCCCAGGACACAAACAATCAGCCCCAGCATTTT. Protein product: CASSLDPQDTNNQPQHF. The chain links TRBV7-2 to TRBJ1-5, with D tentatively TRBD1 (5 bases). Germline CDR1 is SGHTA and CDR2 is FQGNSA. Trimming cost V 1 base and J 3 bases, with 16 bases left between them. The CDR3 extends over 17 amino acids.

CDR3 region: CASGVQGANEQFF. The CDR3 coding sequence is TGTGCCAGCGGTGTACAGGGGGCAAATGAGCAGTTCTTC. This chain links TRBV2 with TRBJ2-1; TRBD1 matches 9 bases. This CDR3 comprises 13 residues. Germline V gene data show CDR1 as SNHLY and CDR2 as FYNNEI. J gave up 7 bases and V 8 bases, and 6 bases lay outside the gene matches. Full variable domain (remainder filled in from reference TRBV2 and TRBJ2-1): EPEVTQTPSHQVTQMGQEVILRCVPISNHLYFYWYRQILGQKVEFLVSFYNNEISEKSEIFDDQFSVERPDGSNFTLKIRSTKLEDSAMYFCASGVQGANEQFFGPGTRLTVL.

This clone turned up a few times. The V call is TRBV4-1, the J call TRBJ2-1, with TRBD1 identical over 8 bases. Germline V gene sequence: CDR1 MGHRA, CDR2 YSYEKL. Trimming cost V 4 bases and J 1 base; bases outside gene matches: 6. This CDR3 region has 16 residues. Here the CDR3 reads CASSPTGAPSYNEQFF. The DNA for the CDR3 is TGCGCCAGCAGCCCGACAGGGGCCCCATCCTACAATGAGCAGTTCTTC.

In its sample, this clone was seen a few times. This rearrangement joins TRBV2 to TRBJ2-1; 12 nucleotides match TRBD2. The V and J ends lost 5 bases and 8 bases, in that order; junction bases with no gene match: 7. Germline-derived CDR1 and CDR2 are SNHLY and FYNNEI. The CDR3 length is 15 residues. The CDR3 nucleotides are TGTGCCAGCAGTATCGCGACTAGCGGGAGTGATGAGCAGTTCTTC. It encodes CASSIATSGSDEQFF.

In its sample, this clone was seen a few times. J is TRBJ2-7 and V is TRBV30; D is undetermined. CDR1 is GTSNPN, CDR2 SVGIG, per germline (reference sequence). V was clipped by 0 bases and J by 7 bases, with 10 bases between them. CDR3 size: 12 residues. The CDR3 loop reads CAWSVLQREQYF. The CDR3 coding sequence is TGTGCCTGGAGTGTACTCCAGAGGGAGCAGTACTTC.

This sequence joins TRBV28 and TRBJ1-4; 9 positions agree with TRBD1. The ends lost 2 bases at V and 8 bases at J; junction bases unmatched: 6. The CDR3 has 15 amino acids. Germline CDR1 MDHEN, CDR2 SYDVKM. The CDR3, as DNA: TGTGCCAGCAGTTTAGCGGGACAGGGCGGGGAAAAACTGTTTTTT. Amino acids: CASSLAGQGGEKLFF.

The V and J genes are TRBV7-9 and TRBJ1-2, with a possible D match to TRBD1 (6 bases). Germline V gene sequence: CDR1 SEHNR, CDR2 FQNEAQ (reference sequence). Trimming shortened V by 3 bases and J by 2 bases, and 10 bases separated the two germline ends. The CDR3 has 14 residues. The CDR3 DNA reads TGTGCCAGCAGCTTTGGACAGACAAACTATGGCTACACCTTC. It translates to CASSFGQTNYGYTF.

The chain couples TRBV2 to TRBJ2-2; 8 nucleotides align to TRBD1. Germline V gives CDR1 SNHLY, CDR2 FYNNEI. Germline trimming cut 7 bases from V and 6 bases from J; bases unmatched to any gene: 7. CDR3 size: 14 residues. The CDR3 spells CASTIRQGSGELFF. The DNA of the CDR3 is TGTGCCAGCACCATACGACAGGGGTCCGGGGAGCTGTTTTTT.

The sample holds a few counts of this clone. The chain couples TRBV14 to TRBJ2-7; D perhaps matches TRBD2 (5 bases). V lost 1 base and J 2 bases, leaving 9 bases between the germline ends. The CDR3 loop spans 14 amino acids. Germline CDR1 and CDR2: SGHDN and FVKESK. The CDR3 spells CASSQVRGTYEQYF. For the CDR3, the DNA is TGTGCCAGCAGCCAAGTCCGGGGTACCTACGAGCAGTACTTC.

V usage is TRBV6-1 and J usage is TRBJ1-1; D not certain. The CDR3 covers 14 residues. The V end was cut by 3 bases, the J end by 4 bases, with 12 bases between. The germline CDR1 and CDR2 sequences are MNHNS and SASEGT. CDR3 amino acids: CASSEDFGVTEAFF. CDR3 sequence (DNA): TGTGCCAGCAGTGAGGACTTTGGGGTCACTGAAGCTTTCTTT.

This clone has just a few counts. The chain recombines TRBV6-6 with TRBJ1-5; weak D call: TRBD1 (5 bases). Germline V gene sequence: CDR1 MNHNY, CDR2 SVGAGI (reference sequence). The CDR3 covers 13 residues. The V end was cut by 6 bases, the J end by 7 bases, with 13 bases between. The CDR3 region is CASSNAGNQPQHF. The CDR3 bases are TGTGCCAGCAGCAATGCAGGGAACCAGCCCCAGCATTTT.